The clone carrying this T cell receptor (beta chain) was recorded many times. Antigen unknown. The CDR3 is made up of 14 amino acids. The V gene lost 4 bases and the J gene lost 8 bases, with 15 bases spanning the gap. Germline CDR1 reads SGHTA; CDR2 reads FQGNSA. This entry belongs to a study of T-cell memory formation after mild COVID-19. Regarding the study as a whole: Clones contracting day 15 to 85 were balanced CD4/CD8; later expanders leaned CD4+. Pre-infection memory contained some responding clones, which suggested that cross-reactive memory had joined. Most CD4+ clones that shrank were in CM and EM, while CD8+ ones turned up in EMRA.

Sample barcodes and UMIs were carried by the TCR alpha and TCR beta cDNA libraries that 5'RACE generated with constant-segment primers. TCRdb reprocessed the 5' RACE reads with MiXCR, giving one entry per CDR3 protein. The table records some 270,000 distinct CDR3 sequences, less than 20% of them present only once. The V gene is TRBV7-2, the J gene TRBJ2-1; D gene unclear. This clonotype was obtained from an adult woman who had mild COVID-19 (a few samples of this study predate the infection). Cell type and time point are not known. Sequenced sample: PBMCs or a T cell subset sorted from them (not recorded which). The CDR3 loop is CASSSVGQAYEQFF. As DNA, the CDR3 is TGTGCCAGCAGCTCAGTAGGTCAAGCGTATGAGCAGTTCTTC. The full variable domain, its missing parts supplied by reference TRBV7-2 and TRBJ2-1, is GAGVSQSPSNKVTEKGKDVELRCDPISGHTALYWYRQSLGQGLEFLIYFQGNSAPDKSGLPSDRFSAERTGGSVSTLTIQRTQQEDSAVYLCASSSVGQAYEQFFGPGTRLTVL.